Shown below are 22 T cell receptor beta chains from a single sample sequenced in a study of Ad26.COV2.S vaccination and SARS-CoV-2 variants (dated by TCRdb to the early 2020s). The library was built by means of the immunoSEQ multiplex PCR assay. TCRdb took over this immuneACCESS table, retaining in-frame rearrangements with V and J assigned. Such tables are incomplete; in checked studies, under half of the missing clones stem from an unresolved V gene, and the remainder is unexplained. The sample has hundreds of thousands of clones on record, around nine tenths of them singletons. Approximately 5% of the sample is held by the ten biggest clonotypes. This sample's treatment or condition label indicates: about 20 received Ad26.COV2.S at low or high dose, single or two shots; about five received placebo; per-sample allocation not given. For vaccine and placebo recipients, repertoires were sequenced using samples collected on day 63 after the first injection.

The sequencing here drew on peripheral blood, taken in a trial of Ad26.COV2.S vaccine versus placebo. The receptor set was obtained from a person between 18 and 65 years old who received the Ad26.COV2.S COVID-19 vaccine or a placebo.

The V call is TRBV6-2 or TRBV6-3, the J call TRBJ2-2, with 7 bases fitting TRBD1. The CDR3 contains 17 residues. V lost 2 bases, J lost 0 bases, and 6 bases stayed unmatched. Per germline, CDR1 MNHEY and CDR2 SVGEGT. The CDR3 loop is CASSYAGGSSNTGELFF. The DNA of the CDR3 is TGTGCCAGCAGTTACGCAGGGGGTAGCTCGAACACCGGGGAGCTGTTTTTT.

The rearrangement uses TRBV7-9 and TRBJ2-1, with TRBD2 identical over 11 bases. The CDR3 is 14 amino acids. Germline-derived CDR1 and CDR2 are SEHNR and FQNEAQ (reference sequence). V shed 7 bases and J 9 bases; nucleotides not matched to a gene: 8. CDR3 amino acids: CASNPTSGDPEQFF. For the CDR3, the DNA is TGTGCCAGCAACCCGACTAGCGGGGATCCTGAGCAGTTCTTC.

The chain employs TRBV5-4 and TRBJ2-1, with 7 bases identical to TRBD1. There are 14 residues in the CDR3. The germline CDR1 and CDR2 sequences are SGHNT and YYREEE (reference sequence). The ends lost 1 base at V and 4 bases at J; junction bases unmatched: 2. The CDR3 nucleotides read TGTGCCAGCAGCTTGTGGGACAGTTACAATGAGCAGTTCTTC. Translation gives CASSLWDSYNEQFF.

The chain couples TRBV6-5 to TRBJ2-7; weak D call: TRBD2 (6 bases). Trimming pared 7 bases from V and 5 bases from J, leaving 18 bases between. The CDR3 is 14 residues long. Germline CDR1 MNHEY, CDR2 SVGAGI. In DNA form, the CDR3 reads TGTGCCAGCAAGGTGGGACTGGCAAAAGACGAGCAGTACTTC. Protein sequence: CASKVGLAKDEQYF.

The chain carries TRBV11-3 and TRBJ2-5, with 9 bases lining up with TRBD1. Per the germline V gene, CDR1 is SGHNT and CDR2 is YENEEA. J was trimmed by 5 bases and V by 5 bases; bases with no gene match: 6. The length of the CDR3 is 14 residues. The CDR3 DNA is TGTGCCAGCAGCCTGGGACAGGGCTCGGAGACCCAGTACTTC. It encodes CASSLGQGSETQYF.

This clone has only a few counts. The genes are TRBV24-1 and TRBJ2-3; D is possibly TRBD1 (7 bases). The CDR3 length is 15 residues. Deletions cut 9 bases from V and 7 bases from J, with 22 bases between. CDR1 is KGHDR, CDR2 SFDVKD, per germline. The CDR3 coding sequence is TGTGCCACCTCCTCTGGGGGCAGGGGGAGGCATACGCAGTATTTT. Amino acids: CATSSGGRGRHTQYF.

This clone occurred a few times. J is TRBJ2-7 and V is TRBV7-3, with TRBD1 identical over 8 bases. Germline loops: CDR1 SGHTA, CDR2 FQGTGA. The V and J ends lost 1 base and 4 bases, in that order; junction bases with no gene match: 0. CDR3 length: 13 residues. Here the CDR3 DNA reads TGTGCCAGCAGCTTAAACAGGGGGTACGAGCAGTACTTC. As protein: CASSLNRGYEQYF.

This clone has only a few counts. The rearrangement uses TRBV2 and TRBJ1-1; TRBD1 agrees at 9 bases. Germline CDR1 and CDR2: SNHLY and FYNNEI. This CDR3 comprises 15 residues. V gave up 2 bases and J gave up 8 bases; unmatched junction bases: 9. The CDR3 reads CASSEPGTGQWEAFF. The DNA for the CDR3 is TGTGCCAGCAGTGAACCCGGGACAGGGCAATGGGAAGCTTTCTTT.

CDR3 in amino acids: CASSVAGDRTTGNTIYF. The CDR3 region has the DNA TGTGCCAGCAGCGTAGCTGGGGACAGGACGACTGGAAACACCATATATTTT. This chain links TRBV9 with TRBJ1-3, with 8 nucleotides matching TRBD1. Germline assignment: CDR1 SGDLS and CDR2 YYNGEE. The CDR3 is 17 residues long. Unmatched junction bases numbered 7, after V lost 0 bases and J lost 2 bases. The complete variable domain, with remaining parts taken from reference TRBV9 and TRBJ1-3, reads DSGVTQTPKHLITATGQRVTLRCSPRSGDLSVYWYQQSLDQGLQFLIQYYNGEERAKGNILERFSAQQFPDLHSELNLSSLELGDSALYFCASSVAGDRTTGNTIYFGEGSWLTVV.

V is TRBV28 and J is TRBJ1-2, with D hard to call. CDR3 length equals 13 residues. The V end was cut by 7 bases, the J end by 2 bases, with 11 bases between. CDR1 and CDR2 from the germline V gene are MDHEN and SYDVKM. In DNA form, the CDR3 reads TGTGCCAGCAAATCGCCGGTGAACTATGGCTACACCTTC. Translating gives CASKSPVNYGYTF.

This clone came up once. The chain recombines TRBV27 with TRBJ2-7, with a possible D match to TRBD1 (6 bases). Trimming pared 0 bases from V and 6 bases from J, leaving 12 bases between. The CDR3 is 14 amino acids. Germline V gene sequence: CDR1 MNHEY, CDR2 SMNVEV (reference sequence). CDR3 DNA sequence: TGTGCCAGCAGTTTATCCTCCAGGGGTTTCGAGCAGTACTTC. Translation: CASSLSSRGFEQYF.

The chain carries TRBV13 and TRBJ2-5; 9 bases map to TRBD2. Trimming took 2 bases from V and 5 from J; bases not matched to a gene: 15. The germline V gene encodes CDR1 PRHDT and CDR2 FYEKMQ (reference sequence). The CDR3 contains 18 residues. The CDR3 reads CASSLNGASGDYGETQYF. The CDR3 region has the DNA TGTGCCAGCAGCTTAAACGGGGCTAGCGGGGACTACGGGGAGACCCAGTACTTC.

A single count supports this clone. This sequence joins TRBV5-6 and TRBJ1-1; D not resolved. This CDR3 is built from 14 residues. Germline V gene lookup returns CDR1 SGHDT and CDR2 YYEEEE. Trimming removed 0 bases from V and 5 bases from J, with 11 bases in between. CDR3 coding DNA: TGTGCCAGCAGCTTGGGTCAGTCGGTAACTGAAGCTTTCTTT. The encoded protein is CASSLGQSVTEAFF.

V is TRBV14 and J is TRBJ2-3; TRBD2 agrees at 7 bases. With 6 bases clipped from V and 0 bases from J, the junction kept 6 bases outside the gene matches. CDR3 length: 15 amino acids. Germline V lookup: CDR1 SGHDN, CDR2 FVKESK. The CDR3 is CASSPSGVSTDTQYF. In DNA, the CDR3 is TGTGCCAGCAGTCCGAGCGGGGTTAGCACAGATACGCAGTATTTT.

The chain joins TRBV5-6 to TRBJ1-2; no firm D call. The CDR3 sequence is 14 residues long. V lost 2 bases, J lost 4 bases, and 12 bases lay in between. CDR1 and CDR2 (germline): SGHDT, YYEEEE. CDR3 DNA: TGTGCCAGCAGCTTTGGAGAAGCAAGCTATGGCTACACCTTC. As protein: CASSFGEASYGYTF.

This chain connects TRBV6-1 to TRBJ2-1; 12 nucleotides match TRBD2. CDR1 and CDR2 (germline): MNHNS, SASEGT. CDR3 length: 16 amino acids. Trimming took 3 bases from V and 4 from J; bases not matched to a gene: 4. In nucleotides, the CDR3 is TGTGCCAGCAGTGATTACGGACTAGCGGGATACAATGAGCAGTTCTTC. Its translation: CASSDYGLAGYNEQFF.

The chain couples TRBV9 to TRBJ2-7; 14 positions match TRBD2. Germline trimming cut 3 bases from V and 3 bases from J; bases unmatched to any gene: 2. The CDR3 consists of 15 residues. Germline CDR1 reads SGDLS; CDR2 reads YYNGEE. The CDR3 bases are TGTGCCAGCAGCGAAGGACTAGCGGGAGGCTACGAGCAGTACTTC. It specifies CASSEGLAGGYEQYF.

The chain employs TRBV3-1 (or the pseudogene TRBV3-2) and TRBJ1-4, with a tentative D call TRBD1 (5 bases). Germline values: CDR1 LGHDT, CDR2 YNNKEL (reference sequence). The CDR3 is 15 amino acids. Trimming cost V 3 bases and J 0 bases, with 8 bases left between them. CDR3 sequence (DNA): TGTGCCAGCAGCCAGTGGGGGGCAACTAATGAAAAACTGTTTTTT. Protein: CASSQWGATNEKLFF.

The gene calls are TRBV28 and TRBJ2-7; D is uncertain. The CDR3 has 10 residues. V was shortened by 8 bases and J by 6 bases, with 8 bases between the two germline ends. The germline V gene encodes CDR1 MDHEN and CDR2 SYDVKM. CDR3 amino acids: CASARVEQYF. The CDR3 DNA follows: TGTGCCAGCGCCCGCGTCGAGCAGTACTTC.

This chain connects TRBV19 to TRBJ2-7; a weak D match, TRBD2 (5 bases). CDR3 size: 16 residues. CDR1 LNHDA and CDR2 SQIVND come from the germline V gene (reference sequence). Trimming shortened V by 3 bases and J by 3 bases, and 18 bases separated the two germline ends. The CDR3 loop is CASSIRPGSSLYEQYF. The CDR3 nucleotides read TGTGCCAGTAGTATCCGGCCTGGGAGTAGCCTCTACGAGCAGTACTTC.

The chain joins TRBV19 to TRBJ1-2; D possibly corresponds to TRBD1 (5 bases). CDR1 and CDR2 from the germline V gene are LNHDA and SQIVND (reference sequence). This CDR3 has 14 amino acids. Trimming took off 6 bases at V and 4 bases at J, with 15 bases between the two ends. This CDR3 is CASSFTGEGYGYTF. Here the CDR3 DNA reads TGTGCCAGTAGCTTTACAGGAGAAGGCTATGGCTACACCTTC.

V and J are TRBV6-5 and TRBJ1-6; D is possibly TRBD1 (6 bases). The germline CDR1 and CDR2 sequences are MNHEY and SVGAGI. V shed 4 bases and J shed 6 bases, with 10 bases lying between them. The CDR3 runs 14 residues. CDR3 bases: TGTGCCAGCAGTTGGGGACAAAGTAATTCACCCCTCCACTTT. Amino acids: CASSWGQSNSPLHF.